This TCR beta chain was found in a study of T cell repertoires and HLA-DP antigens. Study details: CD4+ T cells were cocultured with HeLa cells expressing HLA-DP. Study observations and caveats: No separate analysis of naive versus memory CD4+ cells was done.

The primer mix covered 54 TRBV segments and 13 TRBJ segments. This table comes from immunoSEQ multiplex PCR, and its TCRdb copy is limited to in-frame clones, with some not included. The table includes roughly 120,000 clones, more than 85% detected once. On this clone itself: Its antigen is not identified.

The J segment lost 4 bases and the V segment lost 7 bases, leaving 6 bases of the junction unmatched. CDR3 length: 14 amino acids. Germline V gene sequence: CDR1 SQVTM, CDR2 ANQGSEA. Average purity of the negatively selected CD4+ T cells was around 98%. This chain connects TRBV29-1 to TRBJ2-3; 12 positions match TRBD2. This clonotype was sampled from a woman younger than 35 in good health and CMV-seronegative. Sequencing used CD4+ T cells from PBMCs. In nucleotides, the CDR3 is TGCAGCGCTCGACTAGCGGGAGCACCAGATACGCAGTATTTT. Amino acid sequence: CSARLAGAPDTQYF.